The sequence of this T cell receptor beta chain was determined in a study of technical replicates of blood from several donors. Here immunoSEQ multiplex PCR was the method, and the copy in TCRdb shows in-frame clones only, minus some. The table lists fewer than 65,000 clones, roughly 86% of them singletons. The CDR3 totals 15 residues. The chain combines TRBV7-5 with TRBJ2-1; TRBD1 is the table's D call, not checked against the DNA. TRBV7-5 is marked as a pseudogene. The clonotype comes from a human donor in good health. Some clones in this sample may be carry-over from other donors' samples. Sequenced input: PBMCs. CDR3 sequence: CARRAAPGQGPEQFF. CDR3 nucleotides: TGTGCCAGAAGAGCAGCCCCGGGACAGGGGCCCGAGCAGTTCTTC.